The 2 T cell receptor beta chains given below trace back to one sample, sequenced in a study of T-cell memory formation after mild COVID-19. MiXCR, run by TCRdb on the 5' RACE reads, gives a single entry per CDR3 protein. The table lists fewer than 450,000 distinct CDR3 sequences, 20% to 25% of them singletons, with about 12% in the top ten. Sequenced: PBMCs or a T cell subset sorted from them (not recorded which). These receptors were obtained from an adult woman who had mild COVID-19 (a few samples of this study predate the infection). Cell type and time point are not known.

The chain joins TRBV7-9 to TRBJ2-7; D is tentatively TRBD1 or TRBD2 (8 bases each). Germline V lookup: CDR1 SEHNR, CDR2 FQNEAQ (reference sequence). V lost 5 bases and J lost 2, with 16 bases in between. The length of the CDR3 is 15 residues. Written as DNA, the CDR3 is TGTGCCAGCAGCCGTAGCGGGACAGGAACCTACGAGCAGTACTTC. Translated, it gives CASSRSGTGTYEQYF.

This clonotype was counted a few times. This chain links TRBV3-1 with TRBJ2-7; 10 nucleotides match TRBD2. The CDR3 has 16 residues. Germline-derived CDR1 and CDR2 are LGHDT and YNNKEL (reference sequence). Losses at the gene ends were 3 bases for V and 3 bases for J; bases not matched to a gene: 8. In DNA, the CDR3 is TGTGCCAGCAGCCACAGCCTAGCGGGGGTAAACTACGAGCAGTACTTC. It specifies CASSHSLAGVNYEQYF.